These T cell receptor beta chains were read from a single sample in a study of T cells in Graves' hyperthyroidism and ophthalmopathy. TCRdb redid the calling of the multiplex PCR reads with MiXCR, one entry per CDR3 protein. The table lists about 380,000 distinct CDR3 sequences, around 15% of them singletons, with around 19% in the top ten. Material for sequencing was blood. The source is a woman in her 30s with Graves' ophthalmopathy. Each CDR3 is given with its conserved first and last residue. The D gene is left open where the match is weak. Expanded clones get a size class; other rows say once, few or many, or leave the size out.

j_call: TRBJ2-6
v_call: TRBV19
clone_size: few
cdr3_length: 16
d_call: -
cdr3_aa: CASRGISISGANVLTF
cdr3_nt: TGTGCCAGTAGGGGGATTAGTATCTCTGGGGCCAACGTCCTGACTTTC

j_call: TRBJ2-1
v_call: TRBV5-1
clone_size: many
cdr3_length: 15
d_call: -
cdr3_aa: CASSSLGGGNAEQFF
cdr3_nt: TGCGCCAGCAGCTCGTTAGGAGGGGGCAACGCTGAGCAGTTCTTC

j_call: TRBJ2-1
v_call: TRBV20-1
clone_size: many
cdr3_length: 13
d_call: -
cdr3_aa: CSARRLKHNEQFF
cdr3_nt: TGCAGTGCTAGACGGCTAAAGCACAATGAGCAGTTCTTC

j_call: TRBJ2-3
v_call: TRBV2
clone_size: many
cdr3_length: 16
d_call: TRBD2
cdr3_aa: CASYWDQRGGTDTQYF
cdr3_nt: TGTGCCAGCTATTGGGACCAGCGGGGGGGCACAGATACGCAGTATTTT

j_call: TRBJ2-5
v_call: TRBV6-5
clone_size: -
cdr3_length: 14
d_call: -
cdr3_aa: CASSYVRGKETQYF
cdr3_nt: TGTGCCAGCAGTTACGTGAGGGGGAAAGAGACCCAGTACTTC

j_call: TRBJ1-5
v_call: TRBV28
clone_size: many
cdr3_length: 15
d_call: TRBD1
cdr3_aa: CASRQTGGGNQPQHF
cdr3_nt: TGTGCCAGCAGACAGACAGGGGGTGGGAATCAGCCCCAGCATTTT

j_call: TRBJ2-3
v_call: TRBV28
clone_size: few
cdr3_length: 15
d_call: -
cdr3_aa: CASSFDVDSTDTQYF
cdr3_nt: TGTGCCAGCAGTTTCGACGTCGACAGCACAGATACGCAGTATTTT

j_call: TRBJ2-5
v_call: TRBV6-1
clone_size: many
cdr3_length: 15
d_call: -
cdr3_aa: CASSEAVRQKETQYF
cdr3_nt: TGTGCCAGCAGTGAAGCAGTCAGACAGAAAGAGACCCAGTACTTC

j_call: TRBJ2-1
v_call: TRBV7-2
clone_size: many
cdr3_length: 13
d_call: -
cdr3_aa: CASRPGRVNEQFF
cdr3_nt: TGTGCCAGCAGGCCGGGACGGGTCAATGAGCAGTTCTTC

j_call: TRBJ2-7
v_call: TRBV7-8
clone_size: few
cdr3_length: 15
d_call: TRBD2
cdr3_aa: CASSSTSGRGYEQYF
cdr3_nt: TGTGCCAGCAGCTCGACTAGCGGGAGAGGATACGAGCAGTACTTC

j_call: TRBJ2-2
v_call: TRBV5-1
clone_size: many
cdr3_length: 16
d_call: TRBD1
cdr3_aa: CASSPLAGGLTGELFF
cdr3_nt: TGCGCCAGCAGCCCACTGGCAGGGGGCCTCACCGGGGAGCTGTTTTTT

j_call: TRBJ2-5
v_call: TRBV30
clone_size: many
cdr3_length: 12
d_call: TRBD2
cdr3_aa: CAWGEGIETQYF
cdr3_nt: TGTGCCTGGGGGGAGGGGATAGAGACCCAGTACTTC

j_call: TRBJ2-5
v_call: TRBV6-1
clone_size: many
cdr3_length: 14
d_call: -
cdr3_aa: CASSRLGNQETQYF
cdr3_nt: TGTGCCAGCAGCCGCTTAGGGAACCAAGAGACCCAGTACTTC

j_call: TRBJ1-1
v_call: TRBV19
clone_size: few
cdr3_length: 14
d_call: -
cdr3_aa: CASNPDRMNTEAFF
cdr3_nt: TGTGCCAGTAACCCGGACCGAATGAACACTGAAGCTTTCTTT

j_call: TRBJ2-5
v_call: TRBV20-1
clone_size: many
cdr3_length: 13
d_call: TRBD1
cdr3_aa: CSALLQGVGTQYF
cdr3_nt: TGCAGTGCTCTATTACAGGGGGTCGGGACCCAGTACTTC

j_call: TRBJ2-7
v_call: TRBV4-1
clone_size: -
cdr3_length: 16
d_call: -
cdr3_aa: CASSQEGSGTLYEQYF
cdr3_nt: TGCGCCAGCAGCCAAGAAGGATCGGGGACGCTATACGAGCAGTACTTC

j_call: TRBJ1-1
v_call: TRBV15
clone_size: many
cdr3_length: 14
d_call: TRBD1
cdr3_aa: CATRQDRVYTEAFF
cdr3_nt: TGTGCCACCAGACAAGACAGGGTTTACACTGAAGCTTTCTTT

j_call: TRBJ2-7
v_call: TRBV20-1
clone_size: many
cdr3_length: 13
d_call: -
cdr3_aa: CSAFRDSGYEQYF
cdr3_nt: TGCAGTGCTTTCCGGGACTCGGGCTACGAGCAGTACTTC

j_call: TRBJ1-5
v_call: TRBV5-1
clone_size: many
cdr3_length: 15
d_call: -
cdr3_aa: CASSKEGLSNQPQHF
cdr3_nt: TGCGCCAGCAGCAAAGAGGGGCTTAGCAATCAGCCCCAGCATTTT

j_call: TRBJ1-5
v_call: TRBV27
clone_size: few
cdr3_length: 14
d_call: -
cdr3_aa: CASSPGGGHQPQHF
cdr3_nt: TGTGCCAGCAGTCCCGGGGGGGGCCATCAGCCCCAGCATTTT

j_call: TRBJ2-1
v_call: TRBV20-1
clone_size: -
cdr3_length: 16
d_call: TRBD2
cdr3_aa: CSARRLAYSSYSEQFF
cdr3_nt: TGCAGTGCTAGGAGACTAGCGTACAGCTCCTACAGTGAGCAGTTCTTC

j_call: TRBJ2-1
v_call: TRBV10-2
clone_size: -
cdr3_length: 13
d_call: -
cdr3_aa: CASSESTGNEQFF
cdr3_nt: TGCGCCAGCAGTGAGTCGACGGGTAATGAGCAGTTCTTC

j_call: TRBJ2-2
v_call: TRBV20-1
clone_size: few
cdr3_length: 18
d_call: TRBD2
cdr3_aa: CSAAPPLAGGPNTGELFF
cdr3_nt: TGCAGTGCCGCTCCCCCACTAGCGGGGGGGCCGAACACCGGGGAGCTGTTTTTT

j_call: TRBJ2-2
v_call: TRBV7-3
clone_size: many
cdr3_length: 15
d_call: TRBD2
cdr3_aa: CASSVAGGNTGELFF
cdr3_nt: TGTGCCAGCAGCGTCGCGGGGGGAAACACCGGGGAGCTGTTTTTT

j_call: TRBJ2-7
v_call: TRBV11-2
clone_size: many
cdr3_length: 17
d_call: TRBD1
cdr3_aa: CASSSRDRAEIIYEQYF
cdr3_nt: TGTGCCAGCAGCTCCCGAGACAGGGCCGAAATAATATACGAGCAGTACTTC

j_call: TRBJ1-5
v_call: TRBV28
clone_size: many
cdr3_length: 17
d_call: TRBD1
cdr3_aa: CTSSSFLITGGNQPQHF
cdr3_nt: TGTACCAGCAGTTCCTTCTTGATTACAGGGGGCAATCAGCCCCAGCATTTT

j_call: TRBJ2-1
v_call: TRBV29-1
clone_size: many
cdr3_length: 15
d_call: -
cdr3_aa: CSVGRDTSSYNEQFF
cdr3_nt: TGCAGCGTGGGTAGGGACACAAGCTCCTACAATGAGCAGTTCTTC

j_call: TRBJ1-1
v_call: TRBV19
clone_size: few
cdr3_length: 14
d_call: -
cdr3_aa: CASTYSWQNTEAFF
cdr3_nt: TGTGCCAGTACCTATTCGTGGCAGAACACTGAAGCTTTCTTT

j_call: TRBJ1-5
v_call: TRBV12-3/TRBV12-4
clone_size: -
cdr3_length: 15
d_call: -
cdr3_aa: CASSLTTGYNQPQHF
cdr3_nt: TGTGCCAGCAGTTTGACCACAGGGTACAATCAGCCCCAGCATTTT

j_call: TRBJ2-1
v_call: TRBV5-6
clone_size: -
cdr3_length: 17
d_call: TRBD1
cdr3_aa: CASSSKGRDRDYNEQFF
cdr3_nt: TGTGCCAGCAGCTCAAAAGGCCGGGACAGGGATTACAATGAGCAGTTCTTC

j_call: TRBJ2-5
v_call: TRBV7-2
clone_size: many
cdr3_length: 15
d_call: -
cdr3_aa: CASSLGGGPQETQYF
cdr3_nt: TGTGCCAGCAGCTTAGGTGGGGGGCCACAAGAGACCCAGTACTTC

j_call: TRBJ1-5
v_call: TRBV28
clone_size: few
cdr3_length: 16
d_call: -
cdr3_aa: CASSLAVGGHNQPQHF
cdr3_nt: TGTGCCAGCAGTTTAGCGGTAGGGGGACACAATCAGCCCCAGCATTTT

j_call: TRBJ1-2
v_call: TRBV15
clone_size: many
cdr3_length: 15
d_call: -
cdr3_aa: CATSRDSALLSGYTF
cdr3_nt: TGTGCCACCAGCAGAGATAGCGCCCTCTTAAGTGGCTACACCTTC

j_call: TRBJ1-6
v_call: TRBV4-1
clone_size: few
cdr3_length: 15
d_call: TRBD1
cdr3_aa: CASSHEDRHNSPLHF
cdr3_nt: TGCGCCAGCAGCCATGAGGACAGGCATAATTCACCCCTCCACTTT

j_call: TRBJ1-3
v_call: TRBV29-1
clone_size: many
cdr3_length: 13
d_call: -
cdr3_aa: CSVRGTSGNTIYF
cdr3_nt: TGCAGCGTCAGGGGCACCTCTGGAAACACCATATATTTT

j_call: TRBJ2-1
v_call: TRBV6-2/TRBV6-3
clone_size: -
cdr3_length: 17
d_call: -
cdr3_aa: CASSLNWARRVGNEQFF
cdr3_nt: TGTGCCAGCAGTCTGAATTGGGCCCGAAGGGTGGGTAATGAGCAGTTCTTC

j_call: TRBJ2-5
v_call: TRBV3-1
clone_size: many
cdr3_length: 15
d_call: TRBD2
cdr3_aa: CASSPLAGGQETQYF
cdr3_nt: TGTGCCAGCAGTCCCCTAGCGGGGGGCCAAGAGACCCAGTACTTC

j_call: TRBJ1-2
v_call: TRBV7-9
clone_size: many
cdr3_length: 14
d_call: -
cdr3_aa: CASSLGTREGGYTF
cdr3_nt: TGTGCCAGCAGCTTAGGTACCAGGGAAGGAGGCTACACCTTC

j_call: TRBJ2-1
v_call: TRBV28
clone_size: many
cdr3_length: 16
d_call: TRBD2
cdr3_aa: CASRKAGGPGYNEQFF
cdr3_nt: TGTGCCAGCAGGAAAGCGGGGGGGCCGGGATACAATGAGCAGTTCTTC

j_call: TRBJ2-1
v_call: TRBV30
clone_size: many
cdr3_length: 13
d_call: -
cdr3_aa: CARGGPTDNEQFF
cdr3_nt: TGTGCTCGAGGGGGGCCTACAGACAATGAGCAGTTCTTC

j_call: TRBJ2-1
v_call: TRBV27
clone_size: many
cdr3_length: 15
d_call: TRBD2
cdr3_aa: CASSYSGGVFDEQFF
cdr3_nt: TGTGCCAGCAGTTATAGCGGGGGAGTTTTCGATGAGCAGTTCTTC

j_call: TRBJ1-6
v_call: TRBV12-3/TRBV12-4
clone_size: many
cdr3_length: 16
d_call: -
cdr3_aa: CASSFRDVSYNSPLHF
cdr3_nt: TGTGCCAGCAGTTTCAGGGATGTTTCCTATAATTCACCCCTCCACTTT

j_call: TRBJ1-2
v_call: TRBV19
clone_size: -
cdr3_length: 13
d_call: TRBD1
cdr3_aa: CASIGTDQVGYTF
cdr3_nt: TGTGCCAGTATTGGGACAGATCAAGTCGGCTACACCTTC

j_call: TRBJ1-1
v_call: TRBV30
clone_size: many
cdr3_length: 12
d_call: -
cdr3_aa: CAWSPHSAEAFF
cdr3_nt: TGTGCCTGGAGCCCACATAGCGCTGAAGCTTTCTTT

j_call: TRBJ2-3
v_call: TRBV20-1
clone_size: many
cdr3_length: 16
d_call: -
cdr3_aa: CSASHRTSRIIDTQYF
cdr3_nt: TGCAGTGCCAGCCATAGGACTTCCCGTATAATAGATACGCAGTATTTT

j_call: TRBJ1-5
v_call: TRBV28
clone_size: many
cdr3_length: 15
d_call: -
cdr3_aa: CASSWAGIVNQPQHF
cdr3_nt: TGTGCCAGCAGTTGGGCCGGAATTGTGAATCAGCCCCAGCATTTT

j_call: TRBJ2-2
v_call: TRBV6-1
clone_size: few
cdr3_length: 17
d_call: -
cdr3_aa: CASSPHFGQRNTGELFF
cdr3_nt: TGTGCCAGCAGTCCCCACTTTGGACAGAGAAACACCGGGGAGCTGTTTTTT

j_call: TRBJ1-6
v_call: TRBV7-9
clone_size: -
cdr3_length: 13
d_call: -
cdr3_aa: CASGGVWNSPLHF
cdr3_nt: TGTGCCAGCGGGGGCGTGTGGAATTCACCCCTCCACTTT

j_call: TRBJ1-1
v_call: TRBV20-1
clone_size: many
cdr3_length: 14
d_call: TRBD1
cdr3_aa: CSARDLEEWDSAFF
cdr3_nt: TGCAGTGCTAGAGATCTGGAGGAGTGGGACAGTGCTTTCTTT

j_call: TRBJ2-2
v_call: TRBV5-6
clone_size: many
cdr3_length: 18
d_call: -
cdr3_aa: CASSLGFGGGANTGELFF
cdr3_nt: TGTGCCAGCAGCTTGGGATTCGGTGGCGGGGCCAACACCGGGGAGCTGTTTTTT

j_call: TRBJ1-1
v_call: TRBV6-1
clone_size: many
cdr3_length: 13
d_call: -
cdr3_aa: CASKDRRNTEAFF
cdr3_nt: TGTGCCAGCAAAGACAGGAGGAACACTGAAGCTTTCTTT

j_call: TRBJ1-4
v_call: TRBV11-2
clone_size: -
cdr3_length: 15
d_call: -
cdr3_aa: CASAGGPSTNEKLFF
cdr3_nt: TGTGCCAGCGCGGGGGGGCCCTCAACTAATGAAAAACTGTTTTTT

j_call: TRBJ1-2
v_call: TRBV11-2
clone_size: many
cdr3_length: 11
d_call: -
cdr3_aa: CASSLGPRYTF
cdr3_nt: TGTGCCAGCAGCTTAGGCCCTCGTTACACCTTC